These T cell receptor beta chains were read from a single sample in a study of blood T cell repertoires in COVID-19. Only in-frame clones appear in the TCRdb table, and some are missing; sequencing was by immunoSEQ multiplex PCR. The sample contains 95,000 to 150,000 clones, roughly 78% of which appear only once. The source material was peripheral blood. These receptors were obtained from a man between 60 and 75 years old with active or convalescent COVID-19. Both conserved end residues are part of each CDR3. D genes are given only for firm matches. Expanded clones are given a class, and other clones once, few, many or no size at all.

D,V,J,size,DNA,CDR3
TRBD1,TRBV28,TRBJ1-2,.,TGTGCCAGCCTCCCGGGACAGGGGCTTCCGGGGTATGGCTACACCTTC,CASLPGQGLPGYGYTF
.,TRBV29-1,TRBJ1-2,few,TGCAGCGTTGAAGATCTCGCAGGCTATGGCTACACCTTC,CSVEDLAGYGYTF
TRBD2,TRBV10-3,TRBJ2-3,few,TGTGCCATCACGGCCAGCGGGGGAACAGATACGCAGTATTTT,CAITASGGTDTQYF
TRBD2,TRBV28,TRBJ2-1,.,TGTGCCAGCCTCACTAGCGGGAGATGGGGTGAGCAGTTCTTC,CASLTSGRWGEQFF
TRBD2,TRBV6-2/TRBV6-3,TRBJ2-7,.,TGTGCCAGCAGTTACTCCCCTCGGGGGGACTACGAGCAGTACTTC,CASSYSPRGDYEQYF
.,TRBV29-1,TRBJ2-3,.,TGCAGCGTTGAAGATTTTGGCCGAATTAGCACAGATACGCAGTATTTT,CSVEDFGRISTDTQYF
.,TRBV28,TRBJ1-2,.,TGTGCCAGCAGTCCCCCCACAGAGTTCTATGGCTACACCTTC,CASSPPTEFYGYTF
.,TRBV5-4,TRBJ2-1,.,TGTGCCAGCACCCTGGGGAGGGGGAATCAGTTCTTC,CASTLGRGNQFF
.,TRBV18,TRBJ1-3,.,TGTGCCAGCTCACCCGACATCTACTCTGGAAACACCATATATTTT,CASSPDIYSGNTIYF
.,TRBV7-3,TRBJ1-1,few,TGTGCCAGCAGGGTTCCGGGACAGAACACTGAAGCTTTCTTT,CASRVPGQNTEAFF
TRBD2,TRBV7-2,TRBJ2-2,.,TGTGCCAGCACCCTCATCCCACGTCTAGCGGCTACGAACACCGGGGAGCTGTTTTTT,CASTLIPRLAATNTGELFF
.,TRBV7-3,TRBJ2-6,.,TGTGCCAGCAGCGTAGGGGGCTCTGGGGCCAACGTCCTGACTTTC,CASSVGGSGANVLTF
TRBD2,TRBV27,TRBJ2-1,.,TGTGCCAGCAGTCCACGGACTAGCGGGACCTCCTACAATGAGCAGTTCTTC,CASSPRTSGTSYNEQFF
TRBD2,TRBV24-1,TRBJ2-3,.,TGTGCCACCAGTGACTTGCGGGGGGATACGCAGTATTTT,CATSDLRGDTQYF
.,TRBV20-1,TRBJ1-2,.,TGCAGTGCTAGTGGGGCTTCGGACTACACCTTC,CSASGASDYTF
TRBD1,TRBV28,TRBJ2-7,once,TGTGCCAGCAGTTCATCCAGGACAGGGGGCTCCTACGAGCAGTACTTC,CASSSSRTGGSYEQYF
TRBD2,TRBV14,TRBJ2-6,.,TGTGCCAGCAGCCTCGGGAGGGGCCGGTCTGGGGCCAACGTCCTGACTTTC,CASSLGRGRSGANVLTF
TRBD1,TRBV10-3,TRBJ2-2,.,TGTGCCATCAGTGAGCTGCAGGGGGAAGGGGAGCTGTTTTTT,CAISELQGEGELFF
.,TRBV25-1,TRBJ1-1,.,TGTGCCAGCAGTGAGGGGGCGTACACTGAAGCTTTCTTT,CASSEGAYTEAFF
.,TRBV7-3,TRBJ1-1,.,TGTGCCAGCAGCTTGGGGCCTTCGAACACTGAAGCTTTCTTT,CASSLGPSNTEAFF
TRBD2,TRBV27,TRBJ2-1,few,TGTGCCAGCACCCTGGGCGGGAGTAGGTCGGGTGAGCAGTTCTTC,CASTLGGSRSGEQFF
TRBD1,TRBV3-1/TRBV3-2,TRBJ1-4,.,TGTGCCAGCAGCCAGAGGGACAGGGGGTATGAAAAACTGTTTTTT,CASSQRDRGYEKLFF
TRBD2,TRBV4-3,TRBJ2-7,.,TGCGCCAGCAGCCAAGACCCCCCCGGGACTAGTCCCTACGAGCAGTACTTC,CASSQDPPGTSPYEQYF
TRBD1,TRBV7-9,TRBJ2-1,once,TGTGCCAGCAGCTTAGACAGGGGGCGCGATGAGCAGTTCTTC,CASSLDRGRDEQFF
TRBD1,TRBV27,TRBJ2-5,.,TGTGCCAGCACCCTGACAGGGGGCGCAGAGACCCAGTACTTC,CASTLTGGAETQYF
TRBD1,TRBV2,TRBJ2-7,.,TGTGCCAGCAGGAACACAGGGGGAGCCTACGAGCAGTACTTC,CASRNTGGAYEQYF
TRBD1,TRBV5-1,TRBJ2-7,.,TGCGCCAGCAGCAGGGTAGGGACAGGGGGCGAGCAGTACTTC,CASSRVGTGGEQYF
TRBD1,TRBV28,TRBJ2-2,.,TGTGCCAGCAGTGACCGGGACAGGGGATCCGGGGAGCTGTTTTTT,CASSDRDRGSGELFF
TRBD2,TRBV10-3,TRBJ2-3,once,TGTGCCATCAGTGAGTCGATGGGTCTAGCGGGAGACACAGATACGCAGTATTTT,CAISESMGLAGDTDTQYF
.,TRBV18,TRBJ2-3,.,TGTGCCAGCTCACCCCAGGGGAGGGCAGATACGCAGTATTTT,CASSPQGRADTQYF
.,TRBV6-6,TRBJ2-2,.,TGTGCCAGCCGTGGGGCCGCGAACACCGGGGAGCTGTTTTTT,CASRGAANTGELFF
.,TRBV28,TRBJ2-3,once,TGTGCCAGCAGTTTCGGGTGGGGCACAGATACGCAGTATTTT,CASSFGWGTDTQYF
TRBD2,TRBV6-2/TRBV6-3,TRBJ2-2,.,TGTGCCAGCAGTTACTGGCTAGCGGGAGGTGCGGACACCGGGGAGCTGTTTTTT,CASSYWLAGGADTGELFF
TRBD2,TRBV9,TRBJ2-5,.,TGTGCCAGCAGCGTAGGAAGCGGGGCCCCATACCAAGAGACCCAGTACTTC,CASSVGSGAPYQETQYF
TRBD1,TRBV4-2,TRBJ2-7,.,TGTGCCAGCAGCTCCCGAAACAGGGGAAATAACGAGCAGTACTTC,CASSSRNRGNNEQYF
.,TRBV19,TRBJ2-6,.,TGTGCCAGTGCGGGACAGTCGCATCTTGCGACCAACGTCCTGACTTTC,CASAGQSHLATNVLTF
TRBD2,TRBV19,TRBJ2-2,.,TGTGCCAGTAGTATAGCGGGACTAACCGGGGAGCTGTTTTTT,CASSIAGLTGELFF
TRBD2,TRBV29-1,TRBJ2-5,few,TGCAGCGTTTTCGGCGGGAGGGAAAACCAAGAGACCCAGTACTTC,CSVFGGRENQETQYF
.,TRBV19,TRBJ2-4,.,TGTGCCAGTAGTATGATGGGGCTAGCCAAAAACATTCAGTACTTC,CASSMMGLAKNIQYF
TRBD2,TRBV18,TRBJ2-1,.,TGTGCCAGCTCACCCTCTAGCGGGAGGTCACGGGAGCAGTTCTTC,CASSPSSGRSREQFF
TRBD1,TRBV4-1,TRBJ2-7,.,TGCGCCAGCAGCCTTAGAAATTGGGACAGATCCTACGAGCAGTACTTC,CASSLRNWDRSYEQYF
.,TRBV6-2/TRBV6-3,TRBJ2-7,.,TGTGCCAGCAGTTACTCTGGCGGCAGAGTCGACGAGCAGTACTTC,CASSYSGGRVDEQYF
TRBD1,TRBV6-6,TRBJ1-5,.,TGTGCCAGCGGCAGGGGACAGGGGGAAGGTCAGCCCCAGCATTTT,CASGRGQGEGQPQHF
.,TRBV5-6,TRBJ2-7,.,TGTGCCAGCAGCCGCCTACTAATAGCGGAACAACCCTACGAGCAGTACTTC,CASSRLLIAEQPYEQYF
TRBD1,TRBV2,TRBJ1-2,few,TGTGCCAGCAGCGGACAGGGGTACGGCTACACCTTC,CASSGQGYGYTF
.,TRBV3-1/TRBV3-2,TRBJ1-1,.,TGTGCCAGCAGCCAGAGGGGGGAGGGGACTGAAGCTTTCTTT,CASSQRGEGTEAFF
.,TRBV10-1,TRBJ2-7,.,TGCGCCAGCAGTGAGTCCCCCCTTGTTTGGGAGTTCGACGAGCAGTACTTC,CASSESPLVWEFDEQYF
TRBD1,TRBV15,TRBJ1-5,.,TGTGCCAAATACCTGGGGGGACAGGGTGCGAGCAATCAGCCCCAGCATTTT,CAKYLGGQGASNQPQHF
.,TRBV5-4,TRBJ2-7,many,TGTGCCAGCAGCCCATGGGTGGCGGGTAAGTCCTACGAGCAGTACTTC,CASSPWVAGKSYEQYF
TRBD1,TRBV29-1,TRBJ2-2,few,TGCAGCGTTGAAATAGGACAGGGGTACACCGGGGAGCTGTTTTTT,CSVEIGQGYTGELFF
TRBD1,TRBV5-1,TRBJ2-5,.,TGCGCCAGCAGCGCCGGTTCAGGGGGCCAAGAGACCCAGTACTTC,CASSAGSGGQETQYF
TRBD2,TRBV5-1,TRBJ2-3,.,TGCGCCAGCAGCTTGGTAGCGGGAGGGCTCCCAGATACGCAGTATTTT,CASSLVAGGLPDTQYF
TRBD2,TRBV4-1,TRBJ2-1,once,TGCGCCAGCAGCCAAAGGGGCGGGAGGGCCAATGAGCAGTTCTTC,CASSQRGGRANEQFF
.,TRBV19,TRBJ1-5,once,TGTGCCTCATCGGTGAACGGCAATCAGCCCCAGCATTTT,CASSVNGNQPQHF
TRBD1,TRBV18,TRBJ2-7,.,TGTGCCAGCTACTCGGGACAGCCCTCCTACGAGCAGTACTTC,CASYSGQPSYEQYF